The 5 T cell receptor beta chains presented below share a single source sample, sequenced in a study of blood T cell repertoires in COVID-19. The table came from immunoSEQ multiplex PCR; TCRdb's copy has only in-frame clones and leaves some out. Found here are over 80,000 clones, approximately 79% of them singletons; the top ten hold 3% to 4.5%. The specimen sequenced was peripheral blood. These receptors were taken from a man between 65 and 85 years old with COVID-19, enrolled during active disease.

The gene calls are TRBV5-1 and TRBJ1-1; D not certain. The CDR3 contains 14 residues. Germline-derived CDR1 and CDR2 are SGHRS and YFSETQ. Deletions cut 5 bases from V and 1 base from J, with 12 bases between. This chain's CDR3 is CASSYGAENTEAFF. CDR3 in DNA: TGCGCCAGCAGTTACGGAGCGGAGAACACTGAAGCTTTCTTT.

The chain is built from TRBV2 and TRBJ1-4; D not resolved. The length of the CDR3 is 13 residues. V shed 8 bases and J shed 8 bases, with 15 bases lying between them. Germline V gene data show CDR1 as SNHLY and CDR2 as FYNNEI. CDR3 residues: CASCYRREEKLFF. The CDR3 region has the DNA TGTGCCAGCTGCTACCGGAGGGAAGAAAAACTGTTTTTT.

CDR3 DNA sequence: TGTGCCAGCAGTCAAATCCCGGACAGGAACTATGGCTACACCTTC. Protein sequence: CASSQIPDRNYGYTF. The V and J genes are TRBV6-5 and TRBJ1-2; 7 positions match TRBD1. The J segment lost 2 bases and the V segment lost 5 bases, leaving 8 bases of the junction unmatched. Per the germline V gene, CDR1 is MNHEY and CDR2 is SVGAGI. CDR3 length: 15 amino acids.

The gene calls are TRBV7-2 and TRBJ2-5, with 8 bases that match TRBD2. The germline V gene has CDR1 SGHTA and CDR2 FQGNSA. Trimming cost V 3 bases and J 4 bases; bases outside gene matches: 4. The CDR3 loop spans 14 amino acids. Written as DNA, the CDR3 is TGTGCCAGCAGCTTTAACGGGAGGGGAGAGACCCAGTACTTC. It codes for CASSFNGRGETQYF.

This chain links TRBV11-3 with TRBJ2-1, with D perhaps TRBD2 (6 bases). V lost 0 bases and J 4 bases, leaving 19 bases between the germline ends. Per the germline V gene, CDR1 is SGHNT and CDR2 is YENEEA. CDR3 size: 18 residues. CDR3 nucleotides: TGTGCCAGCAGCTTAGATCGAAGGGATAGCGGACCTTACAATGAGCAGTTCTTC. It specifies CASSLDRRDSGPYNEQFF.